This T cell receptor beta chain was identified during a study of blood T cell repertoires in COVID-19. Background on the study: PBMCs, B-cell-depleted T cells, or T cells provided the cDNA or gDNA that made up the material.

A note on this clone: A junction boundary mismatches the germline segment, possibly from a read error.

Profiling relied on immunoSEQ multiplex PCR, and the TCRdb table lists in-frame clones only, not all of them. The top ten hold around 0.92% of the sample, which has 450,000 or so clones, about 90% seen once. The sample taken for sequencing was peripheral blood. The source of this sequence is a man aged 18-30 years with COVID-19, enrolled during active disease.

The CDR3 protein is CASSLELALLDF. Here the CDR3 DNA reads TGTGCCAGCAGTTTAGAATTAGCGCTCCTGGACTTC. This chain uses TRBV28 with TRBJ2-7; a possible D gene is TRBD2 (5 bases). This CDR3 has 12 residues. The germline V gene encodes CDR1 MDHEN and CDR2 SYDVKM.